The rows below give T cell receptor beta chains drawn from one sample of a study of early T cells in non-severe SARS-CoV-2 infection. TCRdb reanalysed the 5' RACE reads using MiXCR and keeps one entry per CDR3 protein. This sample has about 83,000 distinct CDR3 sequences, with about an eighth found just once. The sequencing input was whole blood. The source is an adult who was a healthcare worker with PCR-confirmed SARS-CoV-2 infection or an uninfected control (not recorded which). The CDR3 runs from the conserved cysteine through the conserved F or W. D genes are given only for firm matches. Expanded clones get a size class; other rows say once, few or many, or leave the size out.

abundance: few
d_gene: TRBD1
v_gene: TRBV19
j_gene: TRBJ1-5
CDR3aa: CANPGDRGSISNQPQHF
CDR3nt: TGTGCCAACCCCGGGGACAGGGGATCGATTAGCAATCAGCCCCAGCATTTT

abundance: .
d_gene: .
v_gene: TRBV30
j_gene: TRBJ2-7
CDR3aa: CAWSTGSSYEQYF
CDR3nt: TGTGCCTGGAGCACAGGGAGCTCCTACGAGCAGTACTTC

abundance: .
d_gene: .
v_gene: TRBV20-1
j_gene: TRBJ2-3
CDR3aa: CSADVGDTQYF
CDR3nt: TGCAGTGCTGACGTGGGGGATACGCAGTATTTT

abundance: many
d_gene: TRBD2
v_gene: TRBV29-1
j_gene: TRBJ2-5
CDR3aa: CSVGGRTSGETQYF
CDR3nt: TGCAGCGTTGGGGGCCGGACTAGCGGTGAGACCCAGTACTTC

abundance: .
d_gene: .
v_gene: TRBV16
j_gene: TRBJ2-7
CDR3aa: CASSQEGTPSYYEQYF
CDR3nt: TGTGCCAGCAGCCAAGAGGGGACGCCTTCCTACTACGAGCAGTACTTC

abundance: .
d_gene: .
v_gene: TRBV5-1
j_gene: TRBJ1-2
CDR3aa: CASSLNWGRGGGYTF
CDR3nt: TGCGCCAGCAGCTTAAACTGGGGCAGGGGAGGAGGCTACACCTTC

abundance: .
d_gene: TRBD1
v_gene: TRBV7-9
j_gene: TRBJ2-1
CDR3aa: CASSWTGGHNEQFF
CDR3nt: TGTGCCAGCAGCTGGACAGGGGGGCACAATGAGCAGTTCTTC

abundance: .
d_gene: .
v_gene: TRBV2
j_gene: TRBJ2-1
CDR3aa: CASKNYNEQFF
CDR3nt: TGTGCCAGCAAGAACTACAATGAGCAGTTCTTC

abundance: many
d_gene: TRBD2
v_gene: TRBV4-1
j_gene: TRBJ2-1
CDR3aa: CASSQGPSGRGEQFF
CDR3nt: TGCGCCAGCAGCCAAGGGCCTAGCGGGAGGGGTGAGCAGTTCTTC

abundance: .
d_gene: TRBD2
v_gene: TRBV27
j_gene: TRBJ2-3
CDR3aa: CASSLSPSGSRDTQYF
CDR3nt: TGTGCCAGCAGTTTATCTCCTAGCGGTTCGAGGGATACGCAGTATTTT

abundance: many
d_gene: TRBD1
v_gene: TRBV18
j_gene: TRBJ2-7
CDR3aa: CASSATGTGVYEQYF
CDR3nt: TGTGCCAGCTCAGCGACTGGGACAGGGGTCTACGAGCAGTACTTC

abundance: .
d_gene: .
v_gene: TRBV19
j_gene: TRBJ2-7
CDR3aa: CASSGTASYEQYF
CDR3nt: TGTGCCAGCTCCGGGACGGCCTCCTACGAGCAGTACTTC

abundance: once
d_gene: .
v_gene: TRBV3-1
j_gene: TRBJ2-7
CDR3aa: CASSQEGGTYEQYF
CDR3nt: TGTGCCAGCAGCCAGGAAGGGGGGACTTACGAGCAGTACTTC

abundance: many
d_gene: TRBD1
v_gene: TRBV4-2
j_gene: TRBJ1-4
CDR3aa: CASSQGAGGGEKLFF
CDR3nt: TGTGCCAGCAGCCAAGGGGCAGGGGGCGGAGAAAAACTGTTTTTT

abundance: few
d_gene: .
v_gene: TRBV18
j_gene: TRBJ2-7
CDR3aa: CASSPLGGEGNEQYF
CDR3nt: TGTGCCAGCTCACCATTGGGCGGGGAAGGGAACGAGCAGTACTTC

abundance: few
d_gene: .
v_gene: TRBV5-1
j_gene: TRBJ1-3
CDR3aa: CASSASGPTSGNTIYF
CDR3nt: TGCGCCAGCAGCGCTTCGGGACCGACCTCTGGAAACACCATATATTTT

abundance: .
d_gene: TRBD2
v_gene: TRBV11-1
j_gene: TRBJ2-7
CDR3aa: CASSAGVYEQYF
CDR3nt: TGTGCCAGCTCGGCGGGAGTTTACGAGCAGTACTTC

abundance: few
d_gene: TRBD2
v_gene: TRBV12-5
j_gene: TRBJ2-5
CDR3aa: CASGLVLAGGQETQYF
CDR3nt: TGTGCTAGTGGTTTGGTACTAGCGGGGGGCCAAGAGACCCAGTACTTC

abundance: few
d_gene: TRBD1
v_gene: TRBV19
j_gene: TRBJ2-5
CDR3aa: CASSTGQGSETQYF
CDR3nt: TGTGCCAGTAGTACAGGACAGGGGAGCGAGACCCAGTACTTC

abundance: .
d_gene: .
v_gene: TRBV20-1
j_gene: TRBJ2-6
CDR3aa: CSAREGGSGANVLTF
CDR3nt: TGCAGTGCTAGAGAAGGGGGGTCTGGGGCCAACGTCCTGACTTTC

abundance: .
d_gene: .
v_gene: TRBV5-1
j_gene: TRBJ2-1
CDR3aa: CASSSQTLVNEQFF
CDR3nt: TGCGCCAGCAGCTCTCAAACGCTGGTCAATGAGCAGTTCTTC

abundance: many
d_gene: .
v_gene: TRBV4-2
j_gene: TRBJ2-3
CDR3aa: CASSQYSTDTQYF
CDR3nt: TGTGCCAGCAGCCAATATAGCACAGATACGCAGTATTTT

abundance: many
d_gene: TRBD2
v_gene: TRBV29-1
j_gene: TRBJ2-7
CDR3aa: CSVEAPGGYEQYF
CDR3nt: TGCAGCGTTGAAGCGCCGGGAGGCTACGAGCAGTACTTC

abundance: few
d_gene: .
v_gene: TRBV29-1
j_gene: TRBJ1-2
CDR3aa: CSVDSGGNYGYTF
CDR3nt: TGCAGCGTTGATTCTGGAGGGAACTATGGCTACACCTTC

abundance: .
d_gene: TRBD1
v_gene: TRBV10-1
j_gene: TRBJ2-7
CDR3aa: CASSVGTGGEQYF
CDR3nt: TGCGCCAGCAGTGTAGGGACAGGGGGCGAGCAGTACTTC

abundance: .
d_gene: .
v_gene: TRBV6-6
j_gene: TRBJ2-1
CDR3aa: CASRPGTLRYNEQFF
CDR3nt: TGTGCCAGCAGACCCGGGACTCTCCGCTACAATGAGCAGTTCTTC

abundance: few
d_gene: .
v_gene: TRBV20-1
j_gene: TRBJ2-1
CDR3aa: CSARDWGSEQFF
CDR3nt: TGCAGTGCTAGAGATTGGGGGTCTGAGCAGTTCTTC

abundance: .
d_gene: .
v_gene: TRBV29-1
j_gene: TRBJ1-4
CDR3aa: CSARLSERKLFF
CDR3nt: TGCAGCGCCCGACTCAGCGAAAGAAAACTGTTTTTT

abundance: .
d_gene: .
v_gene: TRBV29-1
j_gene: TRBJ2-1
CDR3aa: CSGVTASLAYNEQFF
CDR3nt: TGCAGCGGTGTGACGGCGTCCCTAGCCTACAATGAGCAGTTCTTC

abundance: many
d_gene: TRBD1
v_gene: TRBV20-1
j_gene: TRBJ1-3
CDR3aa: CSAVDRTNGNTIYF
CDR3nt: TGCAGTGCCGTGGACAGGACTAATGGAAACACCATATATTTT

abundance: few
d_gene: .
v_gene: TRBV5-1
j_gene: TRBJ2-1
CDR3aa: CASSLVTGSSSYNEQFF
CDR3nt: TGCGCCAGCAGCTTGGTGACGGGGTCCAGCTCCTACAATGAGCAGTTCTTC

abundance: many
d_gene: .
v_gene: TRBV12-3/TRBV12-4
j_gene: TRBJ1-1
CDR3aa: CASRSWGNTEAFF
CDR3nt: TGTGCCAGCAGAAGTTGGGGGAACACTGAAGCTTTCTTT

abundance: many
d_gene: TRBD2
v_gene: TRBV7-9
j_gene: TRBJ2-3
CDR3aa: CASSLVLAGSTDTQYF
CDR3nt: TGCGCCAGCAGCTTGGTGCTAGCGGGGAGCACAGATACGCAGTATTTT

abundance: .
d_gene: .
v_gene: TRBV6-6
j_gene: TRBJ1-1
CDR3aa: CASSYSAVNTEAFF
CDR3nt: TGTGCCAGCAGTTACTCGGCAGTTAACACTGAAGCTTTCTTT

abundance: few
d_gene: .
v_gene: TRBV7-9
j_gene: TRBJ2-1
CDR3aa: CASSPGQASYNEQFF
CDR3nt: TGTGCCAGCAGCCCCGGGCAGGCCTCCTACAATGAGCAGTTCTTC

abundance: .
d_gene: .
v_gene: TRBV29-1
j_gene: TRBJ1-2
CDR3aa: CSVKGANYGYTF
CDR3nt: TGCAGCGTGAAGGGGGCTAACTATGGCTACACCTTC

abundance: few
d_gene: .
v_gene: TRBV29-1
j_gene: TRBJ1-1
CDR3aa: CSVEEGTEAFF
CDR3nt: TGCAGCGTTGAAGAGGGGACTGAAGCTTTCTTT

abundance: few
d_gene: .
v_gene: TRBV5-1
j_gene: TRBJ2-3
CDR3aa: CASSQRDTQYF
CDR3nt: TGCGCCAGCAGCCAGAGGGATACGCAGTATTTT

abundance: .
d_gene: .
v_gene: TRBV28
j_gene: TRBJ2-1
CDR3aa: CASNPGHGNEQFF
CDR3nt: TGTGCCAGCAACCCGGGACATGGCAATGAGCAGTTCTTC

abundance: few
d_gene: .
v_gene: TRBV18
j_gene: TRBJ2-5
CDR3aa: CASSPMGSETQYF
CDR3nt: TGTGCCAGCTCACCAATGGGGTCCGAGACCCAGTACTTC

abundance: many
d_gene: TRBD2
v_gene: TRBV2
j_gene: TRBJ2-3
CDR3aa: CASSNGGTSGGTDTQYF
CDR3nt: TGTGCCAGCAGTAATGGGGGGACTAGCGGAGGCACAGATACGCAGTATTTT

abundance: few
d_gene: .
v_gene: TRBV11-2
j_gene: TRBJ2-7
CDR3aa: CASSPQHYEQYF
CDR3nt: TGTGCCAGCAGCCCACAGCATTACGAGCAGTACTTC

abundance: many
d_gene: .
v_gene: TRBV3-1
j_gene: TRBJ1-1
CDR3aa: CASSQDLASVNTEAFF
CDR3nt: TGTGCCAGCAGCCAAGATCTTGCTTCGGTGAACACTGAAGCTTTCTTT

abundance: many
d_gene: TRBD2
v_gene: TRBV29-1
j_gene: TRBJ2-1
CDR3aa: CSGIPTSGSQFEQFF
CDR3nt: TGCAGCGGGATACCGACCAGCGGGAGTCAGTTTGAGCAGTTCTTC

abundance: few
d_gene: TRBD1
v_gene: TRBV7-9
j_gene: TRBJ2-1
CDR3aa: CASSGRSYGTGDYNEQFF
CDR3nt: TGTGCCAGCAGCGGAAGATCCTACGGGACAGGCGACTACAATGAGCAGTTCTTC

abundance: many
d_gene: .
v_gene: TRBV2
j_gene: TRBJ2-7
CDR3aa: CASRGTVYEQYF
CDR3nt: TGTGCCAGCAGGGGGACTGTATACGAGCAGTACTTC

abundance: .
d_gene: .
v_gene: TRBV12-3/TRBV12-4
j_gene: TRBJ1-5
CDR3aa: CASTLWNQPQHF
CDR3nt: TGTGCCAGCACCCTATGGAATCAGCCCCAGCATTTT

abundance: few
d_gene: TRBD1
v_gene: TRBV5-1
j_gene: TRBJ2-5
CDR3aa: CASSLDRGSETQYF
CDR3nt: TGCGCCAGCAGCTTGGACAGGGGGTCGGAGACCCAGTACTTC

abundance: many
d_gene: .
v_gene: TRBV12-3/TRBV12-4
j_gene: TRBJ2-7
CDR3aa: CASSSHYEQYF
CDR3nt: TGTGCCAGCAGCTCCCACTACGAGCAGTACTTC

abundance: .
d_gene: .
v_gene: TRBV24-1
j_gene: TRBJ2-3
CDR3aa: CATSDRQLGGDTQYF
CDR3nt: TGTGCCACCAGTGATAGGCAACTAGGTGGGGATACGCAGTATTTT